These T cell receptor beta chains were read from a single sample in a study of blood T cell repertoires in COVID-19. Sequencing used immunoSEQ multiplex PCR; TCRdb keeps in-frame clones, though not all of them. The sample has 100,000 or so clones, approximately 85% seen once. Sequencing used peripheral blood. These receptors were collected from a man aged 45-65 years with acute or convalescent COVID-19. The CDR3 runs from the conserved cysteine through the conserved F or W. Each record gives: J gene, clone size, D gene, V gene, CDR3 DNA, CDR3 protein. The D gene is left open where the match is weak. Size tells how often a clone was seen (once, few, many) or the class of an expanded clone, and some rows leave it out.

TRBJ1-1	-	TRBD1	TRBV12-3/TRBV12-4	TGTGCCAGCAGCCCACAGGGGCTCACTGAAGCTTTCTTT	CASSPQGLTEAFF
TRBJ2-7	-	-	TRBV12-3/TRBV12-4	TGTGCCAGCAGTATTAACTACGAGCAGTACTTC	CASSINYEQYF
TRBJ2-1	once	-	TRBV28	TGTGCCAGCAGTTTTCCTTCGACGGACAGCTCCTACAATGAGCAGTTCTTC	CASSFPSTDSSYNEQFF
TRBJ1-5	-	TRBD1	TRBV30	TGTGCCTGGAGGGGACAGCCCAATCAGCCCCAGCATTTT	CAWRGQPNQPQHF
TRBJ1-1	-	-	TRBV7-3	TGTGCCAGCAGCCCGGGAGGGCGGCTGAACACTGAAGCTTTCTTT	CASSPGGRLNTEAFF
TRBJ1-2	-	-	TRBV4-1	TGCGCCAGCAGCCAAGATCGATTCCGCGCGGGTGGCTACACCTTC	CASSQDRFRAGGYTF
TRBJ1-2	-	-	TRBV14	TGTGCCAGCAGCCAAGTCTTCTCCTATGGCTACACCTTC	CASSQVFSYGYTF
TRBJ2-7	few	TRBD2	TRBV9	TGTGCCAGCAGCGAGGGGCCTAGCGGATCCTACGAGCAGTACTTC	CASSEGPSGSYEQYF
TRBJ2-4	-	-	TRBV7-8	TGTGCCAGCAGCTCGGGGAGCGGGATTCAGTACTTC	CASSSGSGIQYF
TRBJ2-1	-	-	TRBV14	TGTGCCAGCAGCCAAGTGGCAGGGGCCTACAATGAGCAGTTCTTC	CASSQVAGAYNEQFF
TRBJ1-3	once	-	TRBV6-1	TGTGCCAGCAGTGAGGTCCCCGGGGGCTCTGGAAACACCATATATTTT	CASSEVPGGSGNTIYF
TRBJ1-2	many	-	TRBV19	TGTGCCAGTAGTACCCGGGGACTAGGGTACACCTTC	CASSTRGLGYTF
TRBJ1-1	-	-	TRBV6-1	TGTGCCAGCAGTGAAGCTTACTACACTGAAGCTTTCTTT	CASSEAYYTEAFF
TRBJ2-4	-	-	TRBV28	TGTGCCAGCAGTTTGGAACCACAGGGCTTGGCCAAAAACATTCAGTACTTC	CASSLEPQGLAKNIQYF
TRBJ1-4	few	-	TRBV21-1	TGTGCCAGCACCCCGACCTCCAGACAGGGCCCTCTGGTTTATGGGGAAAAACTGTTTTTT	CASTPTSRQGPLVYGEKLFF
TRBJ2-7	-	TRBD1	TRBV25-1	TGTGCCAGCAGTGACGGGACAGGGAGCTCCTACGAGCAGTACTTC	CASSDGTGSSYEQYF
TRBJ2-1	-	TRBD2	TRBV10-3	TGTGCCATCAGCGTGACTAGCGGGAGTAGCTCCTACAATGAGCAGTTCTTC	CAISVTSGSSSYNEQFF
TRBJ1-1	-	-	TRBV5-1	TGCGCCAGCAGCCGGGCAGGGGAGACTGAAGCTTTCTTT	CASSRAGETEAFF
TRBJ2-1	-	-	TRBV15	TGTGCCACCAGCAGGGACAGGGAGGGCCCCGAGCAGTTCTTC	CATSRDREGPEQFF
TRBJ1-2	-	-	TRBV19	TGTGCCAGTAGTATAAGGCAGGGGTATGGCTACACCTTC	CASSIRQGYGYTF
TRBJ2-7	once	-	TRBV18	TGTGCCAGCTCACCATATACCCCAGACGCGGGCGGCGAGCAGTACTTC	CASSPYTPDAGGEQYF
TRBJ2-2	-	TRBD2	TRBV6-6	TGTGCCAGCATGGAGGGAGGGCTCACCGGGGAGCTGTTTTTT	CASMEGGLTGELFF
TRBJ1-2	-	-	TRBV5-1	TGCGCCAGCAGCCCCGCAGGGCAAAACTATGGCTACACCTTC	CASSPAGQNYGYTF
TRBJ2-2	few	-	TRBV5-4	TGTGCCAGCAGCTCCAAACAGGGAAAGGTCGGGGAGCTGTTTTTT	CASSSKQGKVGELFF
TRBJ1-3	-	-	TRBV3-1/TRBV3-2	TGTGCCAGCAGCCATCTGGGGCGCGGTGTAAACACCATATATTTT	CASSHLGRGVNTIYF
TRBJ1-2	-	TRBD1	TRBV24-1	TGTGCCGTCTCAGGGGGGCCGGGCTATGGCTACACCTTC	CAVSGGPGYGYTF
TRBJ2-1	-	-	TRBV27	TGTGCCAGCAGTTTACCCCCGGATGAGCAGTTCTTC	CASSLPPDEQFF
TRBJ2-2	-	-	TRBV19	TGTGCCACTAGAAATTGGGAGAGAGACGGGGAGCTGTTTTTT	CATRNWERDGELFF
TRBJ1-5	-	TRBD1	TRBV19	TGTGCCAGTAGTCTCCGGGACAGCCCAAATCAGCCCCAGCATTTT	CASSLRDSPNQPQHF
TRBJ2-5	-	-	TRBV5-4	TGTGCCAGCAGCCCGTCGGGGAGGACCCAGTACTTC	CASSPSGRTQYF
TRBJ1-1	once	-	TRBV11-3	TGTGCCAGCAGCTTAGACTCCCGGGGAACGTTGGCTTTCTTT	CASSLDSRGTLAFF
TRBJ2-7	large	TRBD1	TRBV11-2	TGTGCCAGCAGCCTGGGGACAGGGCCCTACGAGCAGTACTTC	CASSLGTGPYEQYF
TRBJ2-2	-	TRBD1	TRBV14	TGTGCCAGCAGCCAAGACTGGGGGACAGCGAACACCGGGGAGCTGTTTTTT	CASSQDWGTANTGELFF
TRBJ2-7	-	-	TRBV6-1	TGTGCCAGCAGTGACGTTAGGGGGTCCTACGAGCAGTACTTC	CASSDVRGSYEQYF
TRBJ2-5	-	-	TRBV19	TGTGCCAGTAGTACTTCTAGCCAGGAGACCCAGTACTTC	CASSTSSQETQYF
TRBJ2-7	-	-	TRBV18	TGTGCCAGCTCACCGAGTCCCAGGGAAGCCTACGAGCAGTACTTC	CASSPSPREAYEQYF
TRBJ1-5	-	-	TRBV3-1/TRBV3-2	TGTGCCAGCAGCCAGGGGAGGGATCAGCCCCAGCATTTT	CASSQGRDQPQHF
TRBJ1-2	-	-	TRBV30	TGTGCCTGGAGTCCAGGGAACTATGGCTACACCTTC	CAWSPGNYGYTF
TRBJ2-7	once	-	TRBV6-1	TGTGCCAGCAGTGAAGCGGGGCTAGTCGGCTACGAGCAGTACTTC	CASSEAGLVGYEQYF
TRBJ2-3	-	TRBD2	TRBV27	TGTGCCAGCAGTCTCAAAGGCCATCCGGGACTAGCGGGAGGAGATACGCAGTATTTT	CASSLKGHPGLAGGDTQYF
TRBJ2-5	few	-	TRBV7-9	TGTGCCAGCAGCTTCAAACCGGGACAAAATCAAGAGACCCAGTACTTC	CASSFKPGQNQETQYF
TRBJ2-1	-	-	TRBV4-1	TGCGCCAGCAGCCAAGCCGGTAATGAGCAGTTCTTC	CASSQAGNEQFF
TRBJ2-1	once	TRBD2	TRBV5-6	TGTGCCAGCAGCTCCAGCGGGAGGGCCCCCAATGAGCAGTTCTTC	CASSSSGRAPNEQFF
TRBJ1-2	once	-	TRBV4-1	TGCGCCAGCAGCCAAGCTCCCCCCGGGGTCAACTATGGCTACACCTTC	CASSQAPPGVNYGYTF
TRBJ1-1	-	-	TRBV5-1	TGCGCCAGCAGCTTACAGCAGAACACTGAAGCTTTCTTT	CASSLQQNTEAFF
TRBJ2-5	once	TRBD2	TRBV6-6	TGTGCCAGCAGCGGACTAGCGGGAGTGGGCCAAGAGACCCAGTACTTC	CASSGLAGVGQETQYF
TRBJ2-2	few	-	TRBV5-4	TGTGCCAGCAGCTTGGAGCAGGGTCGGGAGCTGTTTTTT	CASSLEQGRELFF
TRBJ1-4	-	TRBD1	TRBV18	TGTGCCAGCTCACCCGGGACAGGGTCGAGTGAAAAACTGTTTTTT	CASSPGTGSSEKLFF